Presented here are 29 T cell receptor beta chains from one specimen sequenced in a study of T cells after yellow fever vaccination. TCRdb called the 5' RACE reads again in MiXCR, with one record for every CDR3 protein. The data hold about 340,000 distinct CDR3 sequences, with about 4% observed a single time. The starting material was PBMCs, obtained 5 days after the yellow fever booster vaccination. The source is a man aged 18 to 30 who received the YFV17D yellow fever vaccine.

This clonotype has only a few counts. The chain recombines TRBV5-4 with TRBJ2-5; 7 bases are shared with TRBD1. Trimming at V came to 0 bases and at J to 5 bases, leaving 7 bases not matched to a gene. CDR3 size: 15 residues. From germline, CDR1 is SGHNT and CDR2 YYREEE (reference sequence). Written as DNA, the CDR3 is TGTGCCAGCAGCTTGGCAGGGGGTTTGGGGGAGACCCAGTACTTC. This codes for CASSLAGGLGETQYF.

This clonotype was detected a few times. The V call is TRBV12-3 or TRBV12-4, the J call TRBJ2-1; weak D call: TRBD2 (6 bases). The CDR3 is 12 amino acids. V shed 6 bases and J shed 9 bases, with 12 bases lying between them. The CDR3 sequence is CASRQGGLEQFF. The DNA of the CDR3 is TGTGCCAGCAGGCAGGGAGGTCTTGAGCAGTTCTTC.

In its sample, this clonotype was seen a few times. This rearrangement joins TRBV27 to TRBJ2-7; 7 bases align to TRBD1. Germline V lookup: CDR1 MNHEY, CDR2 SMNVEV (reference sequence). J was trimmed by 1 base and V by 4 bases; bases with no gene match: 4. CDR3 size: 14 residues. CDR3 region: CASSSRGPSYEQYF. CDR3 coding DNA: TGTGCCAGCAGTTCTAGGGGGCCGTCCTACGAGCAGTACTTC.

This clonotype has a handful of counts. The rearrangement links TRBV6-2 or TRBV6-3 to TRBJ2-1; 9 nucleotides line up with TRBD2. V trimming: 9 bases; J trimming: 3 bases; junction bases outside the gene matches: 24. The CDR3 runs to 20 residues. CDR1 is MNHEY and CDR2 is SVGEGT in the germline V gene. The CDR3 nucleotides are TGTGCCAGGAACTTCATAGGCCGCGGGGGGGCCCAGATTAGCTACAATGAGCAGTTCTTC. Translation: CARNFIGRGGAQISYNEQFF.

The gene calls are TRBV12-3 or TRBV12-4 and TRBJ2-7; 9 bases agree with TRBD1. With V trimmed by 3 bases and J by 2 bases, 2 bases remained unmatched. The length of the CDR3 is 14 residues. The DNA for the CDR3 is TGTGCCAGCAGTTTTGGGACAGGGCCCTACGAGCAGTACTTC. It translates to CASSFGTGPYEQYF.

This clonotype was detected only a few times. This rearrangement joins TRBV7-2 to TRBJ1-2, with TRBD1 identical over 8 bases. V lost 8 bases to trimming and J lost 5 bases; unmatched junction nucleotides: 13. This CDR3 is 15 amino acids long. The germline V gene has CDR1 SGHTA and CDR2 FQGNSA. The CDR3 sequence: CASLQGQGPFYGYTF. For the CDR3, the DNA is TGTGCCAGCCTACAAGGACAGGGACCTTTTTATGGCTACACCTTC.

The rearrangement joins TRBV20-1 to TRBJ2-1; D not resolved. In germline, CDR1 is DFQATT, CDR2 SNEGSKA (reference sequence). This CDR3 is 15 amino acids long. V was clipped by 3 bases and J by 0 bases, with 12 bases between them. Written as DNA, the CDR3 is TGCAGTGCTAGGGGTGGGATTACCTCCTACAATGAGCAGTTCTTC. Amino acids: CSARGGITSYNEQFF.

The chain employs TRBV29-1 and TRBJ2-2; D is ambiguous. Trimming cost V 4 bases and J 0 bases, with 9 bases left between them. CDR1 and CDR2 (germline): SQVTM, ANQGSEA. This CDR3 region has 14 residues. CDR3 in amino acids: CSVVTLPNTGELFF. The CDR3 DNA reads TGCAGCGTTGTTACCCTCCCGAACACCGGGGAGCTGTTTTTT.

This clonotype was detected a few times. The chain carries TRBV6-2 or TRBV6-3 and TRBJ2-7; either TRBD1 or TRBD2 may fit D (5 bases each). CDR3 length equals 14 residues. CDR1 is MNHEY, CDR2 SVGEGT, per germline. Trimming pared 5 bases from V and 1 base from J, leaving 12 bases between. The CDR3 spells CASSRPEGSYEQYF. CDR3 DNA sequence: TGTGCCAGCAGTCGCCCTGAGGGGTCCTACGAGCAGTACTTC.

This clonotype was counted many times. Here the CDR3 DNA reads TGTGCCAGCAGCCGGGCCGAGCGGAATCAGCCCCAGCATTTT. Translating it yields CASSRAERNQPQHF. The chain carries TRBV7-8 and TRBJ1-5; D is undetermined. The V and J ends lost 5 bases and 4 bases respectively, with 12 bases between them. The CDR3 has 14 amino acids. Germline-derived CDR1 and CDR2 are SGHVS and FQNEAQ.

This sequence joins TRBV5-4 and TRBJ2-1, with TRBD1 identical over 8 bases. The V segment lost 3 bases and the J segment 7 bases; nucleotides outside the gene matches: 6. In germline, CDR1 is SGHNT, CDR2 YYREEE (reference sequence). This CDR3 has 14 amino acids. CDR3 coding DNA: TGTGCCAGCAGCTCCCAGGGGGCGAGGAATGAGCAGTTCTTC. It encodes CASSSQGARNEQFF.

This chain links TRBV5-1 with TRBJ2-5; no firm D call. The V end was cut by 2 bases, the J end by 3 bases, with 11 bases between. This CDR3 has 14 amino acids. The V gene's germline CDR1 is SGHRS and CDR2 YFSETQ. The CDR3 reads CASSLDSGKETQYF. The CDR3 DNA sequence: TGCGCCAGCAGCTTAGATTCCGGAAAAGAGACCCAGTACTTC.

This clonotype has only a few counts. The chain has TRBV27 and TRBJ1-2, with 7 nucleotides matching TRBD1. Germline CDR1 MNHEY, CDR2 SMNVEV (reference sequence). V trimming: 1 base; J trimming: 6 bases; junction bases outside the gene matches: 5. The CDR3 sequence is 14 residues long. CDR3 bases: TGTGCCAGCAGTTTATTAGGGGGCGTCGATGGCTACACCTTC. Protein sequence: CASSLLGGVDGYTF.

The chain carries TRBV7-3 and TRBJ1-6, with 7 bases fitting TRBD1. The CDR3 length is 15 residues. From germline, CDR1 is SGHTA and CDR2 FQGTGA. Trimming cost V 5 bases and J 7 bases; bases outside gene matches: 8. The CDR3 nucleotides are TGTGCCAGCAGCCTAGGGGGCGCGTTGAATTCACCCCTCCACTTT. Protein sequence: CASSLGGALNSPLHF.

This clonotype was counted at least ten times. The chain employs TRBV4-3 and TRBJ1-2; 9 positions match TRBD1. CDR3 length equals 15 residues. V shed 4 bases, J shed 4 bases, and the junction held 7 bases outside the gene matches. Germline CDR1 and CDR2: LGHNA and YSLEER. The chain's CDR3 is CASSPGTGTGYGYTF. The CDR3 DNA reads TGCGCCAGCAGCCCCGGGACAGGGACCGGCTATGGCTACACCTTC.

This clonotype was observed a handful of times. This chain connects TRBV28 to TRBJ2-3; D gene uncertain. V was cut by 3 bases and J by 0 bases, with 7 bases left in between. CDR1 is MDHEN, CDR2 SYDVKM, per germline. The CDR3 covers 14 residues. CDR3 amino acids: CASSFEASTDTQYF. CDR3 nucleotide sequence: TGTGCCAGCAGTTTCGAGGCTAGCACAGATACGCAGTATTTT.

This clonotype showed up many times. The CDR3 region is CASSLVFAGTGVREQYF. CDR3 nucleotide sequence: TGCGCCAGCAGCTTGGTCTTCGCTGGGACAGGGGTGCGAGAGCAGTACTTC. This rearrangement joins TRBV5-1 to TRBJ2-7; TRBD1 aligns across 10 bases. V dropped 0 bases and J dropped 7; count of bases not matched to a gene: 13. The CDR3 sequence is 17 residues long. Germline assignment: CDR1 SGHRS and CDR2 YFSETQ.

This clonotype was found a few times. J is TRBJ1-1 and V is TRBV5-1; TRBD1 matches 8 bases. The CDR3 is 15 amino acids. Germline trimming cut 1 base from V and 3 bases from J; bases unmatched to any gene: 5. Germline CDR1 reads SGHRS; CDR2 reads YFSETQ. The CDR3 loop is CASSLRGQVHTEAFF. Here the CDR3 DNA reads TGCGCCAGCAGCTTGAGGGGACAGGTGCACACTGAAGCTTTCTTT.

The chain employs TRBV5-4 and TRBJ2-5; 9 bases are shared with TRBD2. The CDR3 is made up of 13 amino acids. J gave up 3 bases and V 6 bases, and 3 bases lay outside the gene matches. The germline CDR1 and CDR2 sequences are SGHNT and YYREEE (reference sequence). CDR3 DNA: TGTGCCAGCACGCGGGGGGGCGAAGAGACCCAGTACTTC. Translation gives CASTRGGEETQYF. Variable domain in full (rest from reference TRBV5-4 and TRBJ2-5): ETGVTQSPTHLIKTRGQQVTLRCSSQSGHNTVSWYQQALGQGPQFIFQYYREEENGRGNFPPRFSGLQFPNYSSELNVNALELDDSALYLCASTRGGEETQYFGPGTRLLVL.

The chain combines TRBV18 with TRBJ2-7; D unclear. Trimming stripped 2 bases from V and 5 bases from J, with 10 bases between. CDR1 and CDR2 from the germline V gene are KGHSH and LQKENI. CDR3 length: 13 amino acids. For the CDR3, the DNA is TGTGCCAGCTCACCAATTTCCGCGAACGAGCAGTACTTC. Its protein is CASSPISANEQYF.

This sequence joins TRBV12-3 or TRBV12-4 and TRBJ2-2, with D maybe TRBD2 (6 bases). CDR3 length equals 15 residues. The CDR3 loop is CAAGTDYPNTGELFF. The CDR3 nucleotides are TGTGCGGCCGGGACTGACTACCCGAACACCGGGGAGCTGTTTTTT.

This clonotype has at least ten counts. This chain uses TRBV4-3 with TRBJ1-4; TRBD1 aligns across 7 bases. CDR1 is LGHNA, CDR2 YSLEER, per germline. There are 17 residues in the CDR3. The ends lost 0 bases at V and 5 bases at J; junction bases unmatched: 9. This CDR3 is CASSQELGQVKNEKLFF. Written as DNA, the CDR3 is TGCGCCAGCAGCCAAGAGCTCGGACAGGTTAAGAATGAAAAACTGTTTTTT.

This clonotype was recorded a few times. The rearrangement joins TRBV7-2 to TRBJ2-7; 8 nucleotides match TRBD2. In germline, CDR1 is SGHTA, CDR2 FQGNSA. The CDR3 is made up of 15 amino acids. With V trimmed by 5 bases and J by 5 bases, 11 bases remained unmatched. CDR3 loop: CASSPYGGGGDEQYF. The CDR3 region has the DNA TGTGCCAGCAGCCCCTACGGGGGGGGGGGCGACGAGCAGTACTTC.

The genes are TRBV4-3 and TRBJ2-1; TRBD1 agrees at 11 bases. The junction had 12 bases not matched to a gene; V was cut back by 3 bases and J by 5 bases. CDR1 and CDR2 (germline): LGHNA, YSLEER. The CDR3 consists of 18 residues. The CDR3 loop is CASSHYLGGQGVDNEQFF. DNA of the CDR3: TGCGCCAGCAGCCACTATCTAGGGGGACAGGGGGTGGACAATGAGCAGTTCTTC.

This clonotype showed up just a few times. The chain recombines TRBV29-1 with TRBJ2-1; D call uncertain. The germline V gene has CDR1 SQVTM and CDR2 ANQGSEA. V was pared by 5 bases and J by 2 bases, with 10 bases between. The CDR3 is 13 residues long. The CDR3 nucleotides read TGCAGCGTTATGGAGAGGCCCTACAATGAGCAGTTCTTC. As protein: CSVMERPYNEQFF.

The rearrangement uses TRBV24-1 and TRBJ2-5; TRBD1 matches at 11 bases. Germline V lookup: CDR1 KGHDR, CDR2 SFDVKD. The CDR3 sequence is 16 residues long. Germline trimming cut 4 bases from V and 4 bases from J; bases unmatched to any gene: 7. In DNA form, the CDR3 reads TGTGCCACCAGTGAATCCGGGACAGGGGGAAGAGAGACCCAGTACTTC. It yields the protein CATSESGTGGRETQYF.

This clonotype was seen only a few times. V and J are TRBV7-9 and TRBJ2-7; 12 bases are shared with TRBD1. Trimming cost V 5 bases and J 5 bases; bases outside gene matches: 10. Germline V gene lookup returns CDR1 SEHNR and CDR2 FQNEAQ (reference sequence). The CDR3 contains 16 residues. CDR3 residues: CASSPSPGQGANEQYF. CDR3 sequence (DNA): TGTGCCAGCAGCCCGTCACCGGGACAGGGGGCCAACGAGCAGTACTTC.

This clonotype was recorded at least ten times. The genes are TRBV29-1 and TRBJ2-3, with a possible D match to TRBD1 (5 bases). This CDR3 spans 14 amino acids. The V and J ends lost 4 bases and 0 bases respectively, with 11 bases between them. Per the germline V gene, CDR1 is SQVTM and CDR2 is ANQGSEA. The CDR3 DNA reads as TGCAGCGTTGCTCGACAGCCTAGCACAGATACGCAGTATTTT. Translation gives CSVARQPSTDTQYF.

The chain carries TRBV5-4 and TRBJ2-3; D is unresolved. The germline V and J ends were trimmed by 2 bases and 3 bases, with 10 bases remaining between them. Germline lookup yields CDR1 SGHNT and CDR2 YYREEE (reference sequence). CDR3 length equals 14 residues. CDR3 loop: CASSLMTWTDTQYF. Here the CDR3 DNA reads TGTGCCAGCAGCTTAATGACCTGGACAGATACGCAGTATTTT.